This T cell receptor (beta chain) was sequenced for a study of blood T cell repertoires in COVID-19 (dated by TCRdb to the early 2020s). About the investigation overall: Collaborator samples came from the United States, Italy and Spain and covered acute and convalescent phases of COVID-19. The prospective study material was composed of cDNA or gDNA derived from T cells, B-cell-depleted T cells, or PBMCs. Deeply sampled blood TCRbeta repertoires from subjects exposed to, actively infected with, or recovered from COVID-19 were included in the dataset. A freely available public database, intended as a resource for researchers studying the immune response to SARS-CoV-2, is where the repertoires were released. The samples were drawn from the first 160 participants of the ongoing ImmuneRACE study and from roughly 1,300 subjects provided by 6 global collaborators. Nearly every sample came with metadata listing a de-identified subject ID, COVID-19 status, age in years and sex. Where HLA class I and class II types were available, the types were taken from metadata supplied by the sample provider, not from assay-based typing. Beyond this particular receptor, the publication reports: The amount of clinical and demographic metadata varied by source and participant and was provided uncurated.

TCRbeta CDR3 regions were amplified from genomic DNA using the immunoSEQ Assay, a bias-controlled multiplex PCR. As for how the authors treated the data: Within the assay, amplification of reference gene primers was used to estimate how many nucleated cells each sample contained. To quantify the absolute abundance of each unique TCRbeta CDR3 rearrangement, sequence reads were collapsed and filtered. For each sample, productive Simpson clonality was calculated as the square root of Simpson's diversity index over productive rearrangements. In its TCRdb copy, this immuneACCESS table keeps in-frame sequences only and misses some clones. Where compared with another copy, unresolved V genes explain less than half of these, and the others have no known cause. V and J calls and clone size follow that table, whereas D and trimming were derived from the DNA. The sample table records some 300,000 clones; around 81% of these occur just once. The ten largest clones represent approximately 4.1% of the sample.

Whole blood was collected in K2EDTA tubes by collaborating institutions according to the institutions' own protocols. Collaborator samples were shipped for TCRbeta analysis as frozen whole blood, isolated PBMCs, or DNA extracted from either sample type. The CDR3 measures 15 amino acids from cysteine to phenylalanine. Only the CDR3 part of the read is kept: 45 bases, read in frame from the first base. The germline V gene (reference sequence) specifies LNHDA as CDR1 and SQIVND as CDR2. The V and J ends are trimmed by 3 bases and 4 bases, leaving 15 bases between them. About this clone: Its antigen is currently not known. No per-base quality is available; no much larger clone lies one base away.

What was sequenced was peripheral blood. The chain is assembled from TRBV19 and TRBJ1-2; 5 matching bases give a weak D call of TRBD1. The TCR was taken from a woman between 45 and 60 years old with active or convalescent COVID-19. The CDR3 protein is CASSMGDSRLYGYTF. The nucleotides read TGTGCCAGTAGTATGGGGGACTCTCGCCTCTATGGCTACACCTTC. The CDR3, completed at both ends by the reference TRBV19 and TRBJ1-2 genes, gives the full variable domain DGGITQSPKYLFRKEGQNVTLSCEQNLNHDAMYWYRQDPGQGLRLIYYSQIVNDFQKGDIAEGYSVSREKKESFPLTVTSAQKNPTAFYLCASSMGDSRLYGYTFGSGTRLTVV.